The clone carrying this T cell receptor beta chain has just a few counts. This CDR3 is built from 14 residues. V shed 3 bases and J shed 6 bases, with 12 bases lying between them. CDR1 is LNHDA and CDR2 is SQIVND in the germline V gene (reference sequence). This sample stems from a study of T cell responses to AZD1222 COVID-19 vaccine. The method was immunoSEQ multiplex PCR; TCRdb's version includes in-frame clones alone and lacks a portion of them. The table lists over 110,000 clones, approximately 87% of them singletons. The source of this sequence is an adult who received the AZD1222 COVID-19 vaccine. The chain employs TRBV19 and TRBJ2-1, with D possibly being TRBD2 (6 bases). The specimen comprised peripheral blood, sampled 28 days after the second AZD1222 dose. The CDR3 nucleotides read TGTGCCAGTAGTATCAGTAACGGGGGCAATGAGCAGTTCTTC. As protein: CASSISNGGNEQFF.